The clone carrying this T cell receptor beta chain was seen only a few times. These data are taken from a study of beta chain features in type 1 diabetes. Isolated RNA was reverse transcribed in full, so expressed TCRB transcripts were sequenced. Method: immunoSEQ multiplex PCR; TCRdb's copy keeps in-frame clones and lacks some. The sample holds approximately 340,000 clones; roughly 16% are singletons and the top ten take more than 0.015%. Germline V CDR1 and CDR2: LNHDA, SQIVND (reference sequence). CDR3 length equals 15 residues. The V gene end was trimmed by 5 bases and the J gene end by 4 bases; junction bases not matched to a gene: 8.

Sequenced: naive CD4+ T cells from blood. The chain combines TRBV19 with TRBJ2-1; 7 nucleotides agree with TRBD2. This TCR came from a woman aged 18-29 years in good health. The chain's CDR3 is CASSWGRAAYNEQFF. DNA of the CDR3: TGTGCCAGTAGTTGGGGGAGGGCCGCGTACAATGAGCAGTTCTTC. Together with reference TRBV19 and TRBJ2-1, the CDR3 gives the full variable domain: DGGITQSPKYLFRKEGQNVTLSCEQNLNHDAMYWYRQDPGQGLRLIYYSQIVNDFQKGDIAEGYSVSREKKESFPLTVTSAQKNPTAFYLCASSWGRAAYNEQFFGPGTRLTVL.